These T cell receptor beta chains were read from a single sample in a study of shared clonotypes between healthy human individuals. Generated by immunoSEQ multiplex PCR, the TCRdb table keeps only in-frame clones and is missing some. The repertoire holds about 2,500,000 clones, with approximately 94% as singletons. The source material was naive CD4+ T cells sorted from blood. Every receptor here comes from a man aged 18 to 29 in good health. Each CDR3 is given with its conserved first and last residue. Fields, in order: clone size, J gene, V gene, D gene, CDR3 DNA, CDR3 protein. The D gene is left open where the match is weak. Size is omitted from some rows. Given values are once, few, many or a class for expanded clones.

clone size: .
J gene: TRBJ1-2
V gene: TRBV5-1
D gene: .
CDR3 DNA: TGCGCCAGCAGCTTGGAGTCGATTACCTATGGCTACACCTTC
CDR3 protein: CASSLESITYGYTF

clone size: .
J gene: TRBJ1-1
V gene: TRBV18
D gene: .
CDR3 DNA: TGTGCCAGCTCAAGGGATATGAACACTGAAGCTTTCTTT
CDR3 protein: CASSRDMNTEAFF

clone size: .
J gene: TRBJ2-7
V gene: TRBV10-3
D gene: .
CDR3 DNA: TGTGCCATCAGTGCCCGACTGGGACCCTACGAGCAGTACTTC
CDR3 protein: CAISARLGPYEQYF

clone size: .
J gene: TRBJ2-7
V gene: TRBV6-5
D gene: TRBD1
CDR3 DNA: TGTGCCAGCAGTTACTCGTCGGCAGGGGGATACGAGCAGTACTTC
CDR3 protein: CASSYSSAGGYEQYF

clone size: .
J gene: TRBJ2-1
V gene: TRBV5-6
D gene: .
CDR3 DNA: TGTGCCAGCAGCTTGTCAGGGTCCAATGAGCAGTTCTTC
CDR3 protein: CASSLSGSNEQFF

clone size: .
J gene: TRBJ2-7
V gene: TRBV5-1
D gene: .
CDR3 DNA: TGCGCCAGCAGCTTGCACCGCTACGAGCAGTACTTC
CDR3 protein: CASSLHRYEQYF

clone size: .
J gene: TRBJ1-2
V gene: TRBV6-5
D gene: TRBD1
CDR3 DNA: TGTGCCAGCAGCCGACAGGGGGAACATGGCTACACCTTC
CDR3 protein: CASSRQGEHGYTF

clone size: once
J gene: TRBJ2-1
V gene: TRBV10-3
D gene: TRBD1
CDR3 DNA: TGTGCCATCAGTGAGTCGGGACAGGGGGCCTACAATGAGCAGTTCTTC
CDR3 protein: CAISESGQGAYNEQFF

clone size: few
J gene: TRBJ1-4
V gene: TRBV9
D gene: .
CDR3 DNA: TGTGCCAGCAGCGTGGGGTCAAGGAATGAAAAACTGTTTTTT
CDR3 protein: CASSVGSRNEKLFF

clone size: .
J gene: TRBJ2-5
V gene: TRBV29-1
D gene: TRBD2
CDR3 DNA: TGCAGCGTTGGTTCTAGCGGCCAAGAGACCCAGTACTTC
CDR3 protein: CSVGSSGQETQYF

clone size: .
J gene: TRBJ2-7
V gene: TRBV28
D gene: .
CDR3 DNA: TGTGCCAGCAGTCGGCCGTGGGGAAGCTACGAGCAGTACTTC
CDR3 protein: CASSRPWGSYEQYF

clone size: .
J gene: TRBJ2-2
V gene: TRBV6-1
D gene: TRBD1
CDR3 DNA: TGTGCCAGCAGGGACCCGACAGGGTCCGGGGAGCTGTTTTTT
CDR3 protein: CASRDPTGSGELFF

clone size: .
J gene: TRBJ2-2
V gene: TRBV27
D gene: .
CDR3 DNA: TGTGCCAGCAGCCCCTTGCTAGCGCCCGGGGAGCTGTTTTTT
CDR3 protein: CASSPLLAPGELFF

clone size: .
J gene: TRBJ2-1
V gene: TRBV5-4
D gene: TRBD1
CDR3 DNA: TGTGCCAGCAGCGGCCGGGACAGGGTGGACGAGCAGTTCTTC
CDR3 protein: CASSGRDRVDEQFF